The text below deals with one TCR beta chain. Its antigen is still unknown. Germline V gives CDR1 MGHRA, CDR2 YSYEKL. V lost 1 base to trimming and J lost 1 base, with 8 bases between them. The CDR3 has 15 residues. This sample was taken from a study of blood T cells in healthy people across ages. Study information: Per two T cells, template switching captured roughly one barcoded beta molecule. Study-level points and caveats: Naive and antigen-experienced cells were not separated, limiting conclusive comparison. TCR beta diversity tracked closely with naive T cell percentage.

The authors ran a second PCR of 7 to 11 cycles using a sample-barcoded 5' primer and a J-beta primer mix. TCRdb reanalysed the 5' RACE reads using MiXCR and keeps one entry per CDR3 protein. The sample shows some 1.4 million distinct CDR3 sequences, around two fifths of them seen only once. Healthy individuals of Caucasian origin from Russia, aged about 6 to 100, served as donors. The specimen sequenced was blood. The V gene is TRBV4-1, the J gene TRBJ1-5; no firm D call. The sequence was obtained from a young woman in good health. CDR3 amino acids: CASSQVTVSNQPQHF. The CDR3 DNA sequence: TGCGCCAGCAGCCAAGTAACAGTAAGCAATCAGCCCCAGCATTTT.